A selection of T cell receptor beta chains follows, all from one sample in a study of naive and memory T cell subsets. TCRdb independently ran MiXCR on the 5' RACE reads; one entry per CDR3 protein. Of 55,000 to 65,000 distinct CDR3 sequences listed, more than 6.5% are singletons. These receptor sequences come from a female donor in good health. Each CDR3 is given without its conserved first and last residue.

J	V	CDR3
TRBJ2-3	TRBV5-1	ASSLVLREGRTDTQY
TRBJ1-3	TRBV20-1	SALGGGNTIY
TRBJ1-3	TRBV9	ASSAGQAANTIY
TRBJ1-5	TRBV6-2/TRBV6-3	ASSFGGQGEVQPQH
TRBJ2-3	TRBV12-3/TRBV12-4	ASSLGGPFTDTQY
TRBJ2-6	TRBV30	AWTRSSSGANVLT
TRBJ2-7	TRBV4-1	ASSRANGYEQY
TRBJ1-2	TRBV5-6	ASSLRGGTGKLANYGYT
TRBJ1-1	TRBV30	AWSGQRATEAF
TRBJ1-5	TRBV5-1	ASSLEAGVGNQPQH
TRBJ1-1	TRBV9	ASSTETGAAEAF
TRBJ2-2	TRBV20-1	SARGAGGLAGELF
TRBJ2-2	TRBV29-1	SVVWDLRSGELF
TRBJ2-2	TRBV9	ASSAWDRDTGELF
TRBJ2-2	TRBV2	ASSAERPGELF
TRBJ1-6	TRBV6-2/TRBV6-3	ASGYPDTPGHHNSPLH
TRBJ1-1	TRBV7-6	ASSLAPQASTEAF
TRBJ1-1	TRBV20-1	SARTVGSTEAF
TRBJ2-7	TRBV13	ASLIGTGGSYEQY
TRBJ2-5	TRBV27	ASSGGETQY
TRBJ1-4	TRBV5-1	ASSLDGSSEKLF
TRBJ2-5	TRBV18	ASSGGRDETQY
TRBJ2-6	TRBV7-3	ASSLIRDSGANVLT
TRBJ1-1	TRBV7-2	ASRFRRDSAEAF
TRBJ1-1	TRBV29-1	SVGGPGQGTEAF
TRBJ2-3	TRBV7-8	ASTLLRIPDTQY
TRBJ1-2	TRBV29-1	SVEGDTFKGDT
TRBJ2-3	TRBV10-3	AISESWDSSTDTQY
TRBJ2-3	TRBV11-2	ASSLGDRGPDTQY
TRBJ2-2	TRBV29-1	SGKKNTGELF
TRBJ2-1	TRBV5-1	ASSLFMVSGAGFDEQF
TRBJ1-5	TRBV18	ASSRGRGDQPQH
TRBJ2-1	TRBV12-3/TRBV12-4	ASSLGVRNYNEQF
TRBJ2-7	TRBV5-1	ASSIRTGREQY
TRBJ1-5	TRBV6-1	ATSPTAALLAQH
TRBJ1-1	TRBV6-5	ASSPRQGRNTEAF
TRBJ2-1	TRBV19	ASTSYPPSNEQF
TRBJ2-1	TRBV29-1	SVGTGNNEQF
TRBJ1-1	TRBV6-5	ASSLHSGTTEAF
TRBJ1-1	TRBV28	ASRVINTEAF
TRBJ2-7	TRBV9	ASSAPGPSYEQY
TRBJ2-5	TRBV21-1	ASPPETQY
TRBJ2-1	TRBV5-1	ASSFPLTGLAGSSSYNEQF
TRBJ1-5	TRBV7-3	ASSLAGFQPQH
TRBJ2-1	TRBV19	ASGYTSGNYNEQF
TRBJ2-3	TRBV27	ASSLPRQGTSGSTITDTQY
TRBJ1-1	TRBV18	ASSPQGGHRNTEAF
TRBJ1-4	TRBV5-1	ASSTLGGGAEKLF
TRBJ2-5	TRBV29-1	SAQELTQY
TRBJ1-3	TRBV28	ASSPGRTQWNSGNTIY
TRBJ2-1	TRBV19	ASTTNSAGYNEQF
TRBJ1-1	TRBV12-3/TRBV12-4	ASSIQGGVTEAF
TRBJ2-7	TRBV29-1	SVAIGWGRAYEQY
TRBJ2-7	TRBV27	ASSSPTSGTYEQY
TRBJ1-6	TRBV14	ASSQISSSYNSPLH